A single sample gave rise to the 21 T cell receptor beta chains below, sequenced in a study of blood T cells in healthy people across ages (dated by TCRdb to between 2014 and 2017). The library was generated by 5' RACE. TCRdb lists the instrument as Illumina HiSeq 2500. A second PCR of 7 to 11 cycles was performed with a sample-barcoded 5' primer and a J-beta primer mix. The public reads were quality trimmed at Q25 with fastp and then assembled into clones with MiXCR by TCRdb, keeping productive beta chains. Rows with one shared CDR3 protein collapse into an entry with the most common genes and DNA. The sample data list 910,000 or so distinct CDR3 sequences, and roughly 47% of these were observed just once. The ten biggest clones cover about a fifth of the sample. Material for sequencing was blood. The receptors originated from a woman aged 55-75 years in good health.

The genes are TRBV5-6 and TRBJ2-3; no firm D call. CDR3 length: 14 amino acids. The V gene lost 8 bases and the J gene lost 3 bases, with 16 bases spanning the gap. Germline V lookup: CDR1 SGHDT, CDR2 YYEEEE. The CDR3 spells CARPVGDGTDTQYF. The CDR3 DNA reads as TGTGCCAGACCCGTTGGAGATGGGACAGATACGCAGTATTTT.

This clonotype turned up a few times. The V call is TRBV6-2 or TRBV6-3, the J call TRBJ2-1; no firm D call. This CDR3 is 14 amino acids long. V was shortened by 5 bases and J by 5 bases, with 13 bases between the two germline ends. CDR1 is MNHEY, CDR2 SVGEGT, per germline. Here the CDR3 DNA reads TGTGCCAGCAGTGCTGGCCTGGGCGACAATGAGCAGTTCTTC. Its protein product is CASSAGLGDNEQFF.

In its sample, this clonotype was seen a few times. V gene TRBV12-1 combines with J gene TRBJ2-7; the D call of TRBD1 is as the table states it, not checked on the DNA. TRBV12-1 is a listed pseudogene. The CDR3 runs 16 residues. The CDR3 DNA reads TGTGCCAGCAGCTTCGGCTCATGGACAGGGCAGTACGAGCAGTACTTC. Encoded protein: CASSFGSWTGQYEQYF.

This clonotype was detected a few times. This chain links TRBV21-1 with TRBJ1-6. TRBV21-1 is classified as a pseudogene. CDR3 length: 15 residues. Here the CDR3 DNA reads TGTGCCAGCAGCTCACGGACCGTTCGTCCATCACCCCTCCACTTT. It encodes CASSSRTVRPSPLHF.

The rearrangement uses TRBV12-3 or TRBV12-4 and TRBJ2-2, with TRBD2 identical over 9 bases. Unmatched junction bases numbered 3, after V lost 5 bases and J lost 2 bases. The CDR3 is made up of 15 amino acids. The CDR3 spells CASSRLAANTGELFF. The CDR3 coding sequence is TGTGCCAGCAGTCGACTAGCGGCTAACACCGGGGAGCTGTTTTTT.

This chain joins TRBV5-1 and TRBJ2-2, with 8 bases fitting TRBD1. Germline CDR1 and CDR2: SGHRS and YFSETQ. The junction had 4 bases not matched to a gene; V was cut back by 1 base and J by 2 bases. The CDR3 consists of 16 residues. The CDR3 loop reads CASSLSSGGNTGELFF. The CDR3 bases are TGCGCCAGCAGCTTGTCGTCAGGGGGCAACACCGGGGAGCTGTTTTTT.

This clonotype appeared a few times. This chain uses TRBV12-3 or TRBV12-4 with TRBJ1-1; the D is unclear. The ends were cut back, 6 bases at V and 1 base at J, with 3 bases in the middle. This CDR3 contains 11 residues. The CDR3 region is CASRSNTEAFF. DNA of the CDR3: TGTGCCAGCAGATCGAACACTGAAGCTTTCTTT.

The chain employs TRBV4-3 and TRBJ2-7; 10 nucleotides match TRBD2. The V gene's germline CDR1 is LGHNA and CDR2 YSLEER. The CDR3 covers 16 residues. Trimming at V came to 0 bases and at J to 5 bases, leaving 7 bases not matched to a gene. CDR3 nucleotide sequence: TGCGCCAGCAGCCAAGATCTGGCTAGCGGGAGCGACGAGCAGTACTTC. It specifies CASSQDLASGSDEQYF.

The chain has TRBV6-2 or TRBV6-3 and TRBJ1-1; D is unclear. The CDR3 length is 14 residues. Trimming removed 0 bases from V and 0 bases from J, with 5 bases in between. The V gene's germline CDR1 is MNHEY and CDR2 SVGEGT. For the CDR3, the DNA is TGTGCCAGCAGTTACTCGGCGTTGAACACTGAAGCTTTCTTT. Translating it yields CASSYSALNTEAFF.

The chain is built from TRBV6-5 and TRBJ2-5; 7 nucleotides line up with TRBD1. The CDR3 consists of 15 residues. Germline lookup yields CDR1 MNHEY and CDR2 SVGAGI. V lost 0 bases, J lost 5 bases, and 6 bases stayed unmatched. The CDR3 is CASSYSPGGMETQYF. CDR3 nucleotides: TGTGCCAGCAGTTACTCGCCAGGGGGAATGGAGACCCAGTACTTC.

This clonotype occurred a few times. The chain has TRBV9 and TRBJ2-7; D ambiguous. The J call may be in error: the DNA end matches TRBJ2-5 better. The CDR3 contains 14 residues. Germline-derived CDR1 and CDR2 are SGDLS and YYNGEE. Here the CDR3 DNA reads TGTGCCAGCAGCCAAGGTGGGTCGATGGAGACCCAGTACTTC. It encodes CASSQGGSMETQYF.

This clonotype was seen only a few times. The CDR3 region has the DNA TGTGCCAGCAGCTCTACGGCGGGGTACAGGCCCTACGAGCAGTACTTC. Translation gives CASSSTAGYRPYEQYF. The rearrangement joins TRBV6-6 to TRBJ2-7; tentative D call: TRBD2 (6 bases). The CDR3 covers 16 residues. CDR1 is MNHNY and CDR2 is SVGAGI in the germline V gene (reference sequence). Between the trimmed V and J ends, which lost 6 bases and 2 bases, there was a span of 20 bases.

This clonotype has just a few counts. The CDR3 DNA follows: TGCAGTGCTAGAAAGACGGGACAGAGAGATACGCAGTATTTT. This gives the protein CSARKTGQRDTQYF. The genes are TRBV20-1 and TRBJ2-3; TRBD1 agrees at 7 bases. Germline V lookup: CDR1 DFQATT, CDR2 SNEGSKA (reference sequence). The CDR3 runs to 14 residues. With 2 bases clipped from V and 5 bases from J, the junction kept 7 bases outside the gene matches.

This clonotype was counted between two and nine times. The junction does not match germline at one end; this may be a read error. The rearrangement links TRBV4-2 to TRBJ2-5; D not resolved. The J call may be in error: the DNA end matches TRBJ2-7 better. The CDR3 runs to 12 residues. Germline CDR1 LGHNA, CDR2 YNFKEQ. This CDR3 reads CASSQAGVEQYF. The CDR3 region has the DNA TGTGCCAGCAGTCAAGCTGGCGTCGAGCAGTACTTC.

This clonotype was detected once. This rearrangement joins TRBV6-6 to TRBJ2-1; 7 positions match TRBD2. This CDR3 spans 14 amino acids. CDR1 is MNHNY and CDR2 is SVGAGI in the germline V gene (reference sequence). The ends lost 6 bases at V and 9 bases at J; junction bases unmatched: 11. The CDR3 region has the DNA TGTGCCAGCAGATCCTCGGGGGAGGGTCTTGAGCAGTTCTTC. Its protein is CASRSSGEGLEQFF.

V and J are TRBV4-1 and TRBJ2-4, with 11 nucleotides matching TRBD2. J was trimmed by 3 bases and V by 1 base; bases with no gene match: 8. This CDR3 region has 18 residues. Per the germline V gene, CDR1 is MGHRA and CDR2 is YSYEKL. This chain's CDR3 is CASSQGAPSGGSKNIQYF. CDR3 DNA sequence: TGCGCCAGCAGCCAAGGTGCCCCTAGCGGGGGGAGCAAAAACATTCAGTACTTC.

This clonotype has a single count. This chain joins TRBV28 and TRBJ2-5; weak D call: TRBD2 (6 bases). V lost 3 bases to trimming and J lost 13 bases, with 12 bases between them. The CDR3 covers 11 residues. CDR1 is MDHEN, CDR2 SYDVKM, per germline. For the CDR3, the DNA is TGTGCCAGCAGTTTCGGGCGGGGACTGTACTTC. This sequence encodes CASSFGRGLYF.

This clonotype was observed a few times. The V gene is TRBV6-6, the J gene TRBJ2-7; TRBD1 aligns across 8 bases. Losses at the gene ends were 6 bases for V and 4 bases for J; bases not matched to a gene: 14. Germline CDR1 is MNHNY and CDR2 is SVGAGI (reference sequence). CDR3 length equals 16 residues. The CDR3 loop reads CASSPQLQGAGYEQYF. The DNA of the CDR3 is TGTGCCAGCAGCCCCCAACTTCAGGGGGCTGGTTACGAGCAGTACTTC.

V is TRBV12-3 or TRBV12-4 and J is TRBJ2-4, with TRBD2 identical over 14 bases. The end of the DNA is better explained by TRBJ2-7, so the J call may be wrong. The CDR3 contains 15 residues. CDR3 loop: CASRPTSGRVREQYF. DNA of the CDR3: TGTGCCAGCAGACCGACTAGCGGGAGGGTTCGCGAGCAGTACTTC.

This chain links TRBV11-2 with TRBJ2-5; weak D call: TRBD2 (6 bases). The ends were cut back, 3 bases at V and 6 bases at J, with 17 bases in the middle. CDR1 is SGHAT and CDR2 is FQNNGV in the germline V gene. The CDR3 runs to 15 residues. The CDR3: CASSFFTGETKTQYF. The CDR3 DNA reads as TGTGCCAGCAGCTTTTTTACGGGAGAAACAAAGACCCAGTACTTC.

This clonotype was counted a few times. The chain joins TRBV18 to TRBJ2-1; 13 bases line up with TRBD2. V shed 3 bases, J shed 15 bases, and the junction held 2 bases outside the gene matches. Germline V gene sequence: CDR1 KGHSH, CDR2 LQKENI. CDR3 length: 12 amino acids. In nucleotides, the CDR3 is TGTGCCAGCTCACCGACTAGCGGGAGGTGGTTCTTC. This translates into CASSPTSGRWFF. The variable domain in full, completed from reference TRBV18 and TRBJ2-1, reads NAGVMQNPRHLVRRRGQEARLRCSPMKGHSHVYWYRQLPEEGLKFMVYLQKENIIDESGMPKERFSAEFPKEGPSILRIQQVVRGDSAAYFCASSPTSGRWFFGPGTRLTVL.